One sample yielded the 26 T cell receptor beta chains listed below, sequenced in a study of cytomegalovirus exposure and HLA in healthy donors. The PCR ran on 60 Vbeta and 13 Jbeta primers. The protocol was immunoSEQ multiplex PCR, while the TCRdb copy is restricted to in-frame clones and leaves out a portion. This sample has roughly 120,000 clones, with around 76% found just once. What was sequenced was PBMCs. These receptors all come from a man aged 25 to 45 in good health and CMV-seropositive.

This clone was detected a few times. The V and J genes are TRBV11-2 and TRBJ2-6; tentatively, D is TRBD1 (6 bases). The CDR3 has 19 amino acids. Trimming took 4 bases from V and 0 from J, leaving 19 bases between them. Germline V gene data show CDR1 as SGHAT and CDR2 as FQNNGV. The CDR3 here is CASSSKLTDSISGANVLTF. The CDR3 nucleotides read TGTGCCAGCAGCTCGAAGCTGACGGACAGCATCTCTGGGGCCAACGTCCTGACTTTC.

The table lists this clone with a few counts. This chain connects TRBV19 to TRBJ1-6; D is undetermined. The V end was cut by 5 bases, the J end by 7 bases, with 18 bases between. The CDR3 has 16 residues. Germline CDR1 reads LNHDA; CDR2 reads SQIVND (reference sequence). The CDR3 DNA reads as TGTGCCAGTAGTCCCCGACCCCGGAGATTGAATTCACCCCTCCACTTT. Amino acids: CASSPRPRRLNSPLHF.

In its sample, this clone was seen a few times. The rearrangement uses TRBV28 and TRBJ1-3, with 8 bases that match TRBD1. J gave up 4 bases and V 4 bases, and 6 bases lay outside the gene matches. Germline V gene data show CDR1 as MDHEN and CDR2 as SYDVKM. The CDR3 length is 15 residues. CDR3 sequence reads: CASSSQGAAGNTIYF. The CDR3, as DNA: TGTGCCAGCAGTTCTCAGGGGGCCGCAGGAAACACCATATATTTT. The entire variable domain, with the rest obtained from reference TRBV28 and TRBJ1-3, is as follows: DVKVTQSSRYLVKRTGEKVFLECVQDMDHENMFWYRQDPGLGLRLIYFSYDVKMKEKGDIPEGYSVSREKKERFSLILESASTNQTSMYLCASSSQGAAGNTIYFGEGSWLTVV.

The V and J genes are TRBV6-5 and TRBJ1-6; 10 bases align to TRBD1. Unmatched junction bases numbered 2, after V lost 5 bases and J lost 4 bases. CDR3 length: 15 residues. Germline V CDR1 and CDR2: MNHEY, SVGAGI. The CDR3 DNA sequence: TGTGCCAGCAGTCCGGGACAGGGGTATAATTCACCCCTCCACTTT. It is translated as CASSPGQGYNSPLHF.

V usage is TRBV19 and J usage is TRBJ1-5; 7 positions agree with TRBD1. Looked up from germline, CDR1 is LNHDA and CDR2 is SQIVND (reference sequence). The CDR3 sequence is 17 residues long. V dropped 4 bases and J dropped 2; count of bases not matched to a gene: 11. DNA of the CDR3: TGTGCCAGTAGTACCCACACAGGGGCTGTAGGCAATCAGCCCCAGCATTTT. It specifies CASSTHTGAVGNQPQHF.

This clone occurred a few times. The chain couples TRBV10-3 to TRBJ2-3, with 8 bases lining up with TRBD1. The CDR3 loop spans 14 amino acids. Germline-derived CDR1 and CDR2 are ENHRY and SYGVKD. The trim removed 4 bases at V and 6 bases at J, leaving 6 bases unmatched. CDR3 in DNA: TGTGCCATCAGTGCGGGGACAGGTACGGATACGCAGTATTTT. As protein: CAISAGTGTDTQYF.

The V call is TRBV6-6, the J call TRBJ2-3; D might be TRBD2 (5 bases). CDR3 length equals 14 residues. Germline lookup yields CDR1 MNHNY and CDR2 SVGAGI (reference sequence). The V end lost 5 bases, the J end lost 2 bases, and 11 bases lay between the germline ends. The CDR3 sequence is CASSGGFLTDTQYF. The CDR3 DNA follows: TGTGCCAGCAGTGGCGGGTTCCTCACAGATACGCAGTATTTT.

V is TRBV6-6 and J is TRBJ2-4; 9 positions agree with TRBD2. Germline V gene data show CDR1 as MNHNY and CDR2 as SVGAGI (reference sequence). V shed 5 bases, J shed 1 base, and the junction held 6 bases outside the gene matches. CDR3 length: 16 residues. CDR3 nucleotides: TGTGCCAGCAGTCCGGCCCTAGCGGGGGCCAAAAACATTCAGTACTTC. Its protein product is CASSPALAGAKNIQYF.

V and J are TRBV30 and TRBJ2-2; possible D gene TRBD1, 6 bases. The germline V gene has CDR1 GTSNPN and CDR2 SVGIG (reference sequence). The CDR3 runs 13 residues. V was trimmed by 1 base and J by 5 bases, leaving 8 bases between them. The CDR3 bases are TGTGCCTGGAGTGAAAGGGGGACCGGGGAGCTGTTTTTT. Translating gives CAWSERGTGELFF.

The chain uses TRBV7-9 and TRBJ2-2; 11 positions match TRBD2. CDR3 length equals 15 residues. Germline V gene lookup returns CDR1 SEHNR and CDR2 FQNEAQ (reference sequence). V lost 5 bases, J lost 5 bases, and 4 bases stayed unmatched. The CDR3 DNA sequence: TGTGCCAGCAGCATACTAGCGGGGGAAACCGGGGAGCTGTTTTTT. Residues: CASSILAGETGELFF.

The chain has TRBV18 and TRBJ1-2, with 9 bases lining up with TRBD1. CDR3 length: 13 amino acids. Trimming removed 6 bases from V and 4 bases from J; junction bases left unmatched: 3. Germline V lookup: CDR1 KGHSH, CDR2 LQKENI. The CDR3 reads CASSTGGGYGYTF. DNA of the CDR3: TGTGCCAGCTCGACAGGGGGTGGCTATGGCTACACCTTC.

The J gene is TRBJ1-3, the V gene TRBV18; 7 nucleotides align to TRBD1. This CDR3 has 17 residues. CDR1 is KGHSH and CDR2 is LQKENI in the germline V gene. J gave up 0 bases and V 2 bases, and 7 bases lay outside the gene matches. CDR3 nucleotides: TGTGCCAGCTCACCAGCCGGGACAGCCTACTCTGGAAACACCATATATTTT. Encoded protein: CASSPAGTAYSGNTIYF.

This clone was observed a single time. The chain couples TRBV14 to TRBJ2-1, with 8 bases identical to TRBD2. Per the germline V gene, CDR1 is SGHDN and CDR2 is FVKESK. V trimming: 4 bases; J trimming: 10 bases; junction bases outside the gene matches: 6. The CDR3 extends over 13 amino acids. DNA for the CDR3: TGTGCCAGCAGCCGCGGGACTAGATGGGAGCAGTTCTTC. This translates into CASSRGTRWEQFF.

The chain recombines TRBV27 with TRBJ2-7, with 9 bases matching TRBD2. V shed 3 bases, J shed 2 bases, and the junction held 2 bases outside the gene matches. Germline V gene lookup returns CDR1 MNHEY and CDR2 SMNVEV (reference sequence). The CDR3 sequence is 14 residues long. This chain's CDR3 is CASSLVAGAYEQYF. CDR3 coding DNA: TGTGCCAGCAGTTTGGTAGCGGGGGCCTACGAGCAGTACTTC.

V usage is TRBV21-1 and J usage is TRBJ2-5; the table gives TRBD2 as D, unverified against the DNA. TRBV21-1 represents a pseudogene. This CDR3 contains 14 residues. CDR3 nucleotides: TGTGCCAGCCCGGGACTAGCGTTTCTGGAGACCCAGTACTTC. Amino acids: CASPGLAFLETQYF.

The V gene is TRBV9, the J gene TRBJ1-1; D is unresolved. The CDR3 loop spans 14 amino acids. With 6 bases removed from V and 3 bases from J, the gap between germline ends came to 15 bases. Germline CDR1 is SGDLS and CDR2 is YYNGEE. This chain's CDR3 is CASTYGIEDTEAFF. In DNA, the CDR3 is TGTGCCAGCACGTACGGGATAGAGGACACTGAAGCTTTCTTT.

This chain connects TRBV6-6 to TRBJ1-1; TRBD1 is a possible D gene (6 bases). Germline V gene lookup returns CDR1 MNHNY and CDR2 SVGAGI (reference sequence). The ends were cut back, 2 bases at V and 11 bases at J, with 21 bases in the middle. CDR3 length equals 15 residues. The CDR3 nucleotides read TGTGCCAGCAGTTACGGGCCACAGGGTATGAGTAAGGCTTTCTTT. Translated, it gives CASSYGPQGMSKAFF.

The J gene is TRBJ2-5, the V gene TRBV7-8; a possible D gene is TRBD1 (6 bases). The germline V gene encodes CDR1 SGHVS and CDR2 FQNEAQ. The CDR3 has 14 amino acids. V shed 0 bases and J shed 3 bases, with 8 bases lying between them. Here the CDR3 reads CASSLAGGKETQYF. The CDR3 DNA sequence: TGTGCCAGCAGCTTAGCAGGGGGTAAAGAGACCCAGTACTTC.

This clone was picked up a small number of times. The chain couples TRBV7-2 to TRBJ1-1; 8 bases align to TRBD1. The V and J ends lost 4 bases and 3 bases, in that order; junction bases with no gene match: 7. The CDR3 is 15 residues long. Per the germline V gene, CDR1 is SGHTA and CDR2 is FQGNSA. CDR3 sequence: CASSYVTGADTEAFF. The CDR3 DNA reads as TGTGCCAGCAGCTACGTGACAGGGGCGGACACTGAAGCTTTCTTT.

V gene TRBV2 combines with J gene TRBJ2-5; 9 bases align to TRBD1. Germline-derived CDR1 and CDR2 are SNHLY and FYNNEI. The CDR3 has 14 residues. The V segment lost 4 bases and the J segment 3 bases; nucleotides outside the gene matches: 3. CDR3 sequence reads: CASSVDRGKETQYF. The CDR3, as DNA: TGTGCCAGCAGTGTGGACAGGGGAAAAGAGACCCAGTACTTC.

A few counts support this clone. This chain connects TRBV5-6 to TRBJ1-6; TRBD1 matches at 7 bases. CDR1 SGHDT and CDR2 YYEEEE come from the germline V gene. This CDR3 contains 18 residues. V dropped 1 base and J dropped 7; count of bases not matched to a gene: 14. The CDR3 reads CASSLFPEPDRANSPLHF. CDR3 coding DNA: TGTGCCAGCAGCTTGTTCCCGGAACCTGACAGGGCCAATTCACCCCTCCACTTT.

The chain employs TRBV28 and TRBJ2-1; 11 positions match TRBD2. Germline V lookup: CDR1 MDHEN, CDR2 SYDVKM. The CDR3 covers 15 residues. J was trimmed by 6 bases and V by 6 bases; bases with no gene match: 7. The chain's CDR3 is CASRSYSGGVNEQFF. The CDR3, as DNA: TGTGCCAGCAGATCTTATAGCGGGGGGGTCAATGAGCAGTTCTTC.

The table lists this clone with a count of one. V is TRBV27 and J is TRBJ1-5; 7 nucleotides match TRBD1. Germline V gives CDR1 MNHEY, CDR2 SMNVEV (reference sequence). The CDR3 has 15 residues. J was trimmed by 5 bases and V by 4 bases; bases with no gene match: 8. CDR3: CASSSRQGSDQPQHF. CDR3 in DNA: TGTGCCAGCAGTTCACGACAGGGCAGCGATCAGCCCCAGCATTTT.

The CDR3 bases are TGTGCCAGCAGCCCGGGACAATGGAACACTGAAGCTTTCTTT. The encoded protein is CASSPGQWNTEAFF. This chain connects TRBV7-2 to TRBJ1-1, with D tentatively TRBD1 (6 bases). Germline assignment: CDR1 SGHTA and CDR2 FQGNSA. There are 14 residues in the CDR3. Trimming cost V 5 bases and J 1 base, with 11 bases left between them.

This chain links TRBV7-2 with TRBJ2-5; 7 nucleotides line up with TRBD1. The CDR3 loop spans 13 amino acids. Trimming cost V 5 bases and J 2 bases; bases outside gene matches: 2. Germline V gene data show CDR1 as SGHTA and CDR2 as FQGNSA. Written as DNA, the CDR3 is TGTGCCAGCAGCCGGGACAGACAAGAGACCCAGTACTTC. It translates to CASSRDRQETQYF.

CDR3 residues: CASSRRTGGAGGYTF. The CDR3 coding sequence is TGTGCCAGCAGCCGCCGGACAGGGGGCGCGGGTGGCTACACCTTC. V gene TRBV5-8 combines with J gene TRBJ1-2, with 11 bases lining up with TRBD1. Germline V gene sequence: CDR1 SGHTS, CDR2 YDEGEE. CDR3 length equals 15 residues. J gave up 7 bases and V 4 bases, and 9 bases lay outside the gene matches.